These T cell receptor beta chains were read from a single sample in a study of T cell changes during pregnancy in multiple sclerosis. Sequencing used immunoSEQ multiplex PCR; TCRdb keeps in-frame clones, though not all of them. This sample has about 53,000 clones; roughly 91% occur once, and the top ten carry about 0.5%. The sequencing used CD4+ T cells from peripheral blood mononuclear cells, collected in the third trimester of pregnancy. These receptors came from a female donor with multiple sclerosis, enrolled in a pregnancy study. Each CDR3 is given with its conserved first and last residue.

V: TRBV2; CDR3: CASSPYGSKETQYF
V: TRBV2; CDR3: CASSEALGPRPGMNTEAFF
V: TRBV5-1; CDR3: CASSIGGDYGYTF
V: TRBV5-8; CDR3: CASSPDPGQGGLGGYTF
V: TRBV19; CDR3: CASSMIGDSPGNTIYF
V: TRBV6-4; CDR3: CASTMTSGGTDTQYF
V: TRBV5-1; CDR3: CASSSDRTYNEQFF
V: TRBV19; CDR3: CASTQGEDYGYTF
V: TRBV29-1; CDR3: CSVESLNTEAFF
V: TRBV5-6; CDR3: CASTMAGSSHGYTF
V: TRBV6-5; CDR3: CASSVTGGYEQYF
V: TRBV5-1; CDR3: CASSLVVGTSGGEQETQYF
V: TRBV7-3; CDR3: CASSLKGGSYGYTF
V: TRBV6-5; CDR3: CASSYSLGVDEQYF
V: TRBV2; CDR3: CATSRQESSGLGELFF
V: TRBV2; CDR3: CASQTSPNEKLFF
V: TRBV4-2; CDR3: CASSHSTGNNEQFF
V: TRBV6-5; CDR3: CASRDRAGGYNEQFF
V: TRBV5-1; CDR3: CASSRTGTDYNEQFF
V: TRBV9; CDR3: CASSVGQAHSGANVLTF
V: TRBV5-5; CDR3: CASSSEGQRNTGELFF
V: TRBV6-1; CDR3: CASSADFTDTQYF
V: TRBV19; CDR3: CASRGETSGGPADTQYF
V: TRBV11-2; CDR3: CASSLADSNQPQHF
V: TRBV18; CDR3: CASSPLGASDQPQHF
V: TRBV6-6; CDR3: CASSNSPQEDHGELFF
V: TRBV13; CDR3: CASSSQKARPGPQYF
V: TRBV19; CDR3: CASSRDRYLTGELFF
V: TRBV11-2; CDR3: CASSPQTSKETQYF
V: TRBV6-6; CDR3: CASSFRGYEQYF
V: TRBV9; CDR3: CASSVAPGVSYEQYF
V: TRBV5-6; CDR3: CASSPLGTSRDNEKLFF
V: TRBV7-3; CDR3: CASGDPGLAGRASTDTQYF
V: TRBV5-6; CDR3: CASSLPGEQFF
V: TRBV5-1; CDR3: CASSSPEGGLNTEAFF
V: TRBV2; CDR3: CASRGVGETQYF
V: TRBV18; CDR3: CASSPPARQPNQPQHF
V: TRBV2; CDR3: CAGQLRVLAGGVETQYF
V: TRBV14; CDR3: CASSRIRGGYTF
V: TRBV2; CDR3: CASREQTAEQFF
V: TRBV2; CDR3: CASSLGVTRFGQPQHF
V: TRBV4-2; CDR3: CASSQGTSGGAGELFF
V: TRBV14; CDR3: CASSQDTVRVGYTF
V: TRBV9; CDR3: CASSVGQGRDNSPLHF
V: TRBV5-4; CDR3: CASSSTDTQYF
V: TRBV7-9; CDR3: CASSSDRGLSNSPLHF
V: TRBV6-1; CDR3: CASSEASTFF
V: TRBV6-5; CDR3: CASSPGQGRGQYF
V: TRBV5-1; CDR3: CASSLESANTGELFF
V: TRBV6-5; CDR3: CASRLFLRARNGYTF
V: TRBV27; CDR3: CASSINARTSGGRGTDTQYF
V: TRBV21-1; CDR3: CASSRQINQPQHF